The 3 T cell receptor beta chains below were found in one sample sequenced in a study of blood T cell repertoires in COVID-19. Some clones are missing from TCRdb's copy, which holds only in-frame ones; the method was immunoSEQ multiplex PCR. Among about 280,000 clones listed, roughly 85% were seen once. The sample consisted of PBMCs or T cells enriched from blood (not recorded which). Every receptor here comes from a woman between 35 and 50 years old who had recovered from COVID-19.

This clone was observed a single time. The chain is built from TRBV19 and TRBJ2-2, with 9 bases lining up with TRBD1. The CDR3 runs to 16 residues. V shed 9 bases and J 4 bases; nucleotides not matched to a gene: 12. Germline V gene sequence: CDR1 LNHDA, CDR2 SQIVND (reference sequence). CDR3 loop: CASFDRGIEVTGELFF. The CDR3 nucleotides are TGTGCCAGCTTCGACAGGGGGATCGAGGTCACCGGGGAGCTGTTTTTT.

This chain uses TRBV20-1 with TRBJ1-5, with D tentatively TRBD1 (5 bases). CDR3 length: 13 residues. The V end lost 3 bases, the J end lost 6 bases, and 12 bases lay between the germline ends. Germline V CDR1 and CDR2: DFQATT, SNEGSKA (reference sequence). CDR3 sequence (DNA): TGCAGTGCTAGTTTGAGGGGAGGTCAGCCCCAGCATTTT. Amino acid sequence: CSASLRGGQPQHF.

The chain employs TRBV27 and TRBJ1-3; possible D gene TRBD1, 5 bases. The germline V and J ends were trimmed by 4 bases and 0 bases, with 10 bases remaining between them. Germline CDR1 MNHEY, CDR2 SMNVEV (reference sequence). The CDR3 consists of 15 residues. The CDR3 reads CASSSTASSGNTIYF. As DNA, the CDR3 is TGTGCCAGCAGTTCGACAGCTAGCTCTGGAAACACCATATATTTT.